Reported below is one T cell receptor (beta chain). No antigen is known for it. Qualities for individual bases were not recorded, and no much larger clone is one base off. This sample is part of a study of blood T cell repertoires in COVID-19 (TCRdb year 2020). For the wider study: Collaborator samples came from the United States, Italy and Spain and covered acute and convalescent phases of COVID-19. The prospective study material was composed of cDNA or gDNA derived from T cells, B-cell-depleted T cells, or PBMCs. The dataset comprised deeply sampled blood TCRbeta repertoires from subjects exposed to, actively infected with, or recovered from COVID-19. The repertoires were released in a freely available public database meant as a resource for research on the immune response to SARS-CoV-2. The samples were drawn from two sources: the first 160 participants of the ongoing ImmuneRACE study, and 1,200 or so subjects contributed by 6 global collaborators. The sample metadata nearly always contained a de-identified subject ID, COVID-19 status, age in years and sex. HLA class I and class II types, where available, came from metadata supplied by the sample provider rather than from assay-based typing.

What the authors observed across the whole study: Clinical and demographic metadata were provided uncurated, with the amount varying by source and participant.

The immunoSEQ Assay, a bias-controlled multiplex PCR, was used to amplify TCRbeta CDR3 regions from genomic DNA. The authors' analysis ran thus. The number of nucleated cells in each sample was estimated from the amplification of reference gene primers within the assay. To quantify the absolute abundance of each unique TCRbeta CDR3 rearrangement, sequence reads were collapsed and filtered. Productive Simpson clonality was computed per sample as the square root of Simpson's diversity index over productive rearrangements. In its TCRdb copy, this immuneACCESS table keeps in-frame sequences only and misses some clones. Where compared with another copy, unresolved V genes explain less than half of these, and the others have no known cause. V, J and clone size reflect that table, while D and trimming were determined from the DNA. The sample table contains some 220,000 clones; only one count was recorded for 80% of them. In total, the top ten clones hold around 13% of the sample.

The germline V gene encodes CDR1 MGHDK and CDR2 SYGVNS. Trimming removed 10 bases from V and 8 bases from J; the gene matches leave 5 bases unexplained. The cysteine opens and the phenylalanine closes a CDR3 of 11 amino acids. Just the 33-base CDR3 DNA is kept, in frame starting at base 1. Each collaborating institution followed its own protocols to collect whole blood in K2EDTA tubes. For TCRbeta analysis, collaborators shipped samples in one of three forms: frozen whole blood, isolated PBMCs, or DNA extracted from either of those sample types. The rearranged segments are TRBV25-1 and TRBJ2-1; TRBD1 lines up with 7 middle nucleotides. The sequencing input was peripheral blood. This TCR derives from a human donor in a cohort sampled during active COVID-19. The sequenced DNA is TGTGCCACCCAGGGGGTGTATGAGCAGTTCTTC. It translates to CATQGVYEQFF.